The TCR beta chain described here comes from a study of T-cell memory formation after mild COVID-19. Study at large: TCR clusters were largely donor specific.

Regarding the study as a whole: A second wave of clones peaked on day 37, and their SARS-CoV-2 specificity went unconfirmed. Pre-infection memory already had some responding clones, implying cross-reactive memory joined.

TCRdb recomputed calls from the 5' RACE reads with MiXCR, one row per CDR3 protein. The sample consists of about 16,000 distinct CDR3 sequences, roughly 21% of them appearing once. This CDR3 spans 15 amino acids. Trimming pared 4 bases from V and 0 bases from J, leaving 10 bases between. CDR1 is LGHNA, CDR2 YSLEER, per germline. This clonotype was counted between two and nine times. Its antigen is still unknown. The chain employs TRBV4-3 and TRBJ1-3, with no clear D. Material: PBMCs or a T cell subset sorted from them (not recorded which). This receptor was identified in a man aged 18 to 35 who had mild COVID-19 (a few samples of this study predate the infection). Cell type and time point are not known. CDR3: CASSPGFVSGNTIYF. The CDR3 DNA is TGCGCCAGCAGCCCGGGGTTCGTCTCTGGAAACACCATATATTTT.